The next 28 T cell receptor beta chains were all read from a single sample in a study of T-cell memory formation after mild COVID-19 (dated by TCRdb to about 2021). The receptor library was made with 5' RACE. The reads were generated on an Illumina NovaSeq 6000. The public reads were run again by TCRdb, first through fastp at Q25 and then through MiXCR, and only productive beta chains were kept. Each record represents a unique CDR3 protein, reported with the most common genes and DNA among its rows. Counted in this sample were some 45,000 distinct CDR3 sequences; 27% of them appeared once. The top ten hold roughly two fifths of the sample. What was sequenced was PBMCs or a T cell subset sorted from them (not recorded which). All receptors derive from a man between 18 and 29 years old who had mild COVID-19 (a few samples of this study predate the infection). The sample titles of this study are shuffled in the database, so cell type and time point are left out; the donor was told from shared clones.

The chain recombines TRBV4-3 with TRBJ2-3, with unresolved D. V lost 2 bases and J 5 bases, leaving 8 bases between the germline ends. The germline CDR1 and CDR2 sequences are LGHNA and YSLEER. The CDR3 has 13 residues. CDR3 sequence (DNA): TGCGCCAGCAGCCAAAAGGGTAAAGATACGCAGTATTTT. This translates into CASSQKGKDTQYF.

This clonotype was seen only a few times. The chain recombines TRBV4-1 with TRBJ2-5; 12 bases agree with TRBD1. CDR1 is MGHRA and CDR2 is YSYEKL in the germline V gene. With V trimmed by 4 bases and J by 5 bases, 8 bases remained unmatched. This CDR3 is built from 16 residues. The CDR3 DNA reads TGCGCCAGCAGCCGGGGGACAGGGGGCATCCTGGAGACCCAGTACTTC. Translated, it gives CASSRGTGGILETQYF.

The J gene is TRBJ2-7, the V gene TRBV7-2; D is undetermined. V lost 1 base, J lost 6 bases, and 10 bases lay in between. CDR1 is SGHTA, CDR2 FQGNSA, per germline. The CDR3 spans 13 residues. Here the CDR3 DNA reads TGTGCCAGCAGCTTAGGGACGGGCGGCGAGCAGTACGTC. Its protein product is CASSLGTGGEQYV.

The chain employs TRBV20-1 and TRBJ2-7; 7 nucleotides line up with TRBD2. Looked up from germline, CDR1 is DFQATT and CDR2 is SNEGSKA (reference sequence). The CDR3 extends over 15 amino acids. V lost 1 base to trimming and J lost 0 bases; unmatched junction nucleotides: 6. CDR3 in DNA: TGCAGTGCTAGAGGCGGGGGTTCCAGCTCCTACGAGCAGTACTTC. Its translation: CSARGGGSSSYEQYF.

The chain couples TRBV7-8 to TRBJ1-6; TRBD1 might be the D (5 bases). Germline V gene sequence: CDR1 SGHVS, CDR2 FQNEAQ. The CDR3 is 21 amino acids. V was shortened by 1 base and J by 2 bases, with 24 bases between the two germline ends. The CDR3 region is CASSLGSGVWIGGTYNSPLHF. Written as DNA, the CDR3 is TGTGCCAGCAGCTTAGGGTCGGGGGTTTGGATCGGGGGAACCTATAATTCACCCCTCCACTTT.

The chain links TRBV4-3 to TRBJ2-3; no definite D call. Between the trimmed V and J ends, which lost 0 bases and 5 bases, there was a span of 6 bases. CDR3 length: 13 residues. Germline values: CDR1 LGHNA, CDR2 YSLEER. CDR3 region: CASSQDGGDTQYF. CDR3 bases: TGCGCCAGCAGCCAAGACGGTGGAGATACGCAGTATTTT.

This clonotype occurred a few times. The chain carries TRBV6-2 or TRBV6-3 and TRBJ1-6; 9 bases agree with TRBD1. Germline lookup yields CDR1 MNHEY and CDR2 SVGEGT. J was trimmed by 10 bases and V by 2 bases; bases with no gene match: 6. The length of the CDR3 is 15 residues. The CDR3 DNA follows: TGTGCCAGCAGTTACCGTGGGACAGGGAGCTCACCCCTCCACTTT. This translates into CASSYRGTGSSPLHF.

The V gene is TRBV9, the J gene TRBJ2-1; 7 nucleotides line up with TRBD2. Germline CDR1 is SGDLS and CDR2 is YYNGEE. Germline trimming cut 4 bases from V and 6 bases from J; bases unmatched to any gene: 7. The CDR3 loop spans 14 amino acids. CDR3 region: CASSPGLVPNEQFF. The CDR3 DNA sequence: TGTGCCAGCAGCCCCGGACTAGTACCCAATGAGCAGTTCTTC.

The J gene is TRBJ2-5, the V gene TRBV20-1; 7 nucleotides match TRBD1. Germline V gene sequence: CDR1 DFQATT, CDR2 SNEGSKA (reference sequence). This CDR3 comprises 16 residues. V gave up 0 bases and J gave up 0 bases; unmatched junction bases: 7. The CDR3: CSARDWDSRYQETQYF. In nucleotides, the CDR3 is TGCAGTGCTAGAGATTGGGACAGTAGATACCAAGAGACCCAGTACTTC.

The chain joins TRBV4-1 to TRBJ2-7, with D uncertain. Between the trimmed V and J ends, which lost 4 bases and 7 bases, there was a span of 14 bases. This CDR3 spans 13 amino acids. Germline CDR1 and CDR2: MGHRA and YSYEKL. As DNA, the CDR3 is TGCGCCAGCAGCCCTCGACCCAGTTTAGAGCAGTACGTC. Translated: CASSPRPSLEQYV.

J is TRBJ2-5 and V is TRBV7-9; 7 bases match TRBD2. Germline V gene lookup returns CDR1 SEHNR and CDR2 FQNEAQ (reference sequence). J was trimmed by 13 bases and V by 0 bases; bases with no gene match: 11. CDR3 length: 14 amino acids. Here the CDR3 DNA reads TGTGCCAGCAGCTTAGCGCTAACCAGCGGGGCTCTGTACTTC. Its protein product is CASSLALTSGALYF.

The J gene is TRBJ2-2, the V gene TRBV6-2 or TRBV6-3, with 7 nucleotides matching TRBD1. Looked up from germline, CDR1 is MNHEY and CDR2 is SVGEGT. The CDR3 loop spans 14 amino acids. V trimming: 6 bases; J trimming: 3 bases; junction bases outside the gene matches: 4. In nucleotides, the CDR3 is TGTGCCAGCAGCCACAGGGGATACACCGGGGAGCTGTTTTTT. It specifies CASSHRGYTGELFF.

The V and J genes are TRBV24-1 and TRBJ1-2, with D unclear. Germline V CDR1 and CDR2: KGHDR, SFDVKD. Trimming took 7 bases from V and 4 from J, leaving 18 bases between them. There are 15 residues in the CDR3. CDR3 region: CATRDDTSKGYGYTF. The CDR3 nucleotides read TGTGCCACCAGGGACGACACATCTAAGGGCTATGGCTACACCTTC.

This clonotype was detected only a few times. This chain links TRBV6-5 with TRBJ2-7, with TRBD1 as a possible D gene (6 bases). This CDR3 is built from 14 residues. Germline V CDR1 and CDR2: MNHEY, SVGAGI. The germline V and J ends were trimmed by 2 bases and 3 bases, with 11 bases remaining between them. The CDR3 loop is CASSYGGNRYEQYF. The DNA for the CDR3 is TGTGCCAGCAGTTACGGGGGCAATCGCTACGAGCAGTACTTC.

This clonotype was recorded at least ten times. This rearrangement joins TRBV4-2 to TRBJ2-1, with 9 bases identical to TRBD2. Trimming cost V 0 bases and J 2 bases; bases outside gene matches: 2. CDR1 LGHNA and CDR2 YNFKEQ come from the germline V gene. This CDR3 has 16 residues. CDR3 protein: CASSQDGGGAYNEQFF. The CDR3 nucleotides are TGTGCCAGCAGCCAAGACGGCGGGGGGGCCTACAATGAGCAGTTCTTC.

The chain carries TRBV27 and TRBJ1-1; possible D gene TRBD1, 6 bases. The CDR3 consists of 12 residues. From germline, CDR1 is MNHEY and CDR2 SMNVEV (reference sequence). V shed 4 bases and J shed 8 bases, with 11 bases lying between them. The CDR3 region has the DNA TGTGCCAGCAGTTCGGGGGCGGTAGAAGCTTTCTTT. Encoded protein: CASSSGAVEAFF.

The chain employs TRBV12-3 or TRBV12-4 and TRBJ1-3; the D is unclear. V gave up 4 bases and J gave up 3 bases, with 4 bases separating them. This CDR3 comprises 12 residues. CDR3 residues: CASSSRGNTIYF. CDR3 sequence (DNA): TGTGCCAGCAGTTCTCGTGGAAACACCATATATTTT.

The chain links TRBV27 to TRBJ1-5, with a weak D call TRBD1 (5 bases). V was cut by 8 bases and J by 5 bases, with 13 bases left in between. The CDR3 spans 13 residues. CDR1 is MNHEY, CDR2 SMNVEV, per germline (reference sequence). CDR3 in amino acids: CASGLRGHQPQHF. In DNA form, the CDR3 reads TGTGCCAGCGGTCTCCGGGGCCATCAGCCCCAGCATTTT.

In this sample, this clonotype turned up a few times. The chain combines TRBV6-5 with TRBJ2-1; a possible D gene is TRBD2 (5 bases). Germline V gene sequence: CDR1 MNHEY, CDR2 SVGAGI. This CDR3 contains 13 residues. The V and J ends lost 4 bases and 6 bases respectively, with 10 bases between them. CDR3 nucleotides: TGTGCCAGCAGTTCCCTTGAGGGCAATGAGCAGTTCTTC. Amino acid sequence: CASSSLEGNEQFF.

This clonotype has a handful of counts. The chain carries TRBV7-9 and TRBJ2-1; D is unclear. V lost 4 bases and J 9 bases, leaving 19 bases between the germline ends. This CDR3 comprises 15 residues. CDR1 is SEHNR, CDR2 FQNEAQ, per germline (reference sequence). The CDR3 protein is CASSSRVFNDTEQFF. The CDR3 DNA reads as TGTGCCAGCAGCTCAAGGGTATTCAACGACACTGAGCAGTTCTTC.

Ten or more counts support this clonotype. CDR3 DNA sequence: TGCGCCAGCAGCCCTGGACAGGGGAACGAGCAGTACTTC. It specifies CASSPGQGNEQYF. J is TRBJ2-7 and V is TRBV4-1; 9 bases fit TRBD1. CDR1 and CDR2 (germline): MGHRA, YSYEKL. The CDR3 contains 13 residues. V dropped 4 bases and J dropped 5; count of bases not matched to a gene: 3.

This chain joins TRBV7-8 and TRBJ1-1; D not certain. The CDR3 is 14 amino acids. CDR1 is SGHVS and CDR2 is FQNEAQ in the germline V gene. Trimming stripped 5 bases from V and 0 bases from J, with 10 bases between. The CDR3 sequence: CASSQTVMNTEAFF. The CDR3 DNA reads as TGTGCCAGCAGCCAGACCGTCATGAACACTGAAGCTTTCTTT.

This clonotype was seen only a few times. The chain combines TRBV7-2 with TRBJ2-5; D is possibly TRBD1 (6 bases). The CDR3 runs to 15 residues. Trimming stripped 1 base from V and 3 bases from J, with 12 bases between. The germline CDR1 and CDR2 sequences are SGHTA and FQGNSA. The CDR3 DNA follows: TGTGCCAGCAGCTTAGGACCGGCAGGGGAAGAGACCCAGTACTTC. As protein: CASSLGPAGEETQYF.

This clonotype was seen only once. The CDR3 DNA sequence: TGTGCCAGCAGACAGGGACTAGCGGTAACAGATACGCAGTATTTT. Its translation: CASRQGLAVTDTQYF. V and J are TRBV6-5 and TRBJ2-3; 11 nucleotides line up with TRBD2. The CDR3 has 15 amino acids. Germline V lookup: CDR1 MNHEY, CDR2 SVGAGI. The V segment lost 6 bases and the J segment 3 bases; nucleotides outside the gene matches: 5.

This clonotype appeared a few times. The chain carries TRBV6-2 or TRBV6-3 and TRBJ2-1, with 7 bases aligning to TRBD1. In germline, CDR1 is MNHEY, CDR2 SVGEGT. The CDR3 is 15 residues long. V shed 5 bases, J shed 0 bases, and the junction held 4 bases outside the gene matches. The CDR3 here is CASSRGQSSYNEQFF. The CDR3 region has the DNA TGTGCCAGCAGTCGGGGACAGAGCTCCTACAATGAGCAGTTCTTC.

This chain uses TRBV6-6 with TRBJ1-2; no firm D call. The CDR3 loop spans 11 amino acids. CDR1 and CDR2 (germline): MNHNY, SVGAGI (reference sequence). The ends were cut back, 7 bases at V and 2 bases at J, with 5 bases in the middle. The CDR3 DNA reads TGTGCCAGCAATAGGAACTATGGCTACACCTTC. This encodes CASNRNYGYTF.

The V call is TRBV6-2 or TRBV6-3, the J call TRBJ2-1; 10 bases are shared with TRBD2. V lost 7 bases and J lost 3; bases outside the gene matches: 3. The CDR3 is 14 residues long. Germline V CDR1 and CDR2: MNHEY, SVGEGT. The CDR3 is CASIGTSVYNEQFF. In DNA, the CDR3 is TGTGCCAGCATTGGGACTAGCGTCTACAATGAGCAGTTCTTC.

Many counts were recorded for this clonotype. This chain uses TRBV7-9 with TRBJ1-1, with 8 bases that match TRBD1. Germline V gene lookup returns CDR1 SEHNR and CDR2 FQNEAQ (reference sequence). V was pared by 5 bases and J by 7 bases, with 18 bases of the junction left unmatched. CDR3 length: 17 amino acids. Here the CDR3 reads CASSKGTGTGGLGEAFF. CDR3 in DNA: TGTGCCAGCAGCAAAGGCACCGGGACAGGAGGTTTGGGTGAAGCTTTCTTT.